Each of the 29 T cell receptor beta chains below was sequenced from the same sample in a study of type 1 regulatory T cells. TCRdb ran MiXCR on the reads and lists one entry per CDR3 protein. The repertoire holds about 97,000 distinct CDR3 sequences, 25% to 40% seen once, with 2.2% in the top ten. Specimen: CD4+ T cells, either the whole sample or a sorted fraction (not recorded which). These receptors were collected from a human donor in good health.

This clonotype was picked up many times. V usage is TRBV20-1 and J usage is TRBJ2-1; D is uncertain. Germline V gives CDR1 DFQATT, CDR2 SNEGSKA (reference sequence). The CDR3 consists of 15 residues. The germline V and J ends were trimmed by 4 bases and 5 bases, with 18 bases remaining between them. The CDR3 coding sequence is TGCAGTGCTATCCAAGGATGGGCGCGAGACAATGAGCAGTTCTTC. Its protein is CSAIQGWARDNEQFF.

This clonotype appeared many times. The rearrangement joins TRBV5-1 to TRBJ2-6; D gene uncertain. Germline V gene lookup returns CDR1 SGHRS and CDR2 YFSETQ. Trimming left V 6 bases short and J 0 bases short, with 22 bases between. This CDR3 is 19 amino acids long. The CDR3 nucleotides read TGCGCCAGCACCTCGAGGCGGACCCGGCTCTCCTCTGGGGCCAACGTCCTGACTTTC. The encoded protein is CASTSRRTRLSSGANVLTF.

This clonotype turned up a few times. The chain recombines TRBV10-3 with TRBJ2-5; 13 bases line up with TRBD2. This CDR3 spans 15 amino acids. Germline CDR1 reads ENHRY; CDR2 reads SYGVKD. V shed 2 bases and J 5 bases; nucleotides not matched to a gene: 2. The CDR3 nucleotides read TGTGCCATCAGTGAGGGACTAGCGGGAGACGAGACCCAGTACTTC. Protein: CAISEGLAGDETQYF.

This chain uses TRBV7-2 with TRBJ1-3; D may be TRBD1 (5 bases). CDR1 is SGHTA and CDR2 is FQGNSA in the germline V gene. V lost 5 bases and J 4 bases, leaving 12 bases between the germline ends. The CDR3 covers 14 residues. CDR3 region: CASSLRGGGNTIYF. In DNA, the CDR3 is TGTGCCAGCAGCCTACGGGGCGGGGGAAACACCATATATTTT.

This chain uses TRBV5-1 with TRBJ2-1, with TRBD2 matching 15 bases. The CDR3 is 16 residues long. Germline assignment: CDR1 SGHRS and CDR2 YFSETQ. The ends lost 4 bases at V and 7 bases at J; junction bases unmatched: 6. For the CDR3, the DNA is TGCGCCAGCAGCGTAGGACTAGCGGGAGGGGCAAATGAGCAGTTCTTC. Protein: CASSVGLAGGANEQFF.

Details on this clonotype: This may arise from a read error, as a much more abundant clone is one base away. The gene calls are TRBV5-1 and TRBJ2-5; 12 nucleotides match TRBD2. This CDR3 is built from 16 residues. The junction had 12 bases not matched to a gene; V was cut back by 8 bases and J by 4 bases. CDR1 and CDR2 (germline): SGHRS, YFSETQ. This chain's CDR3 is CARSGTSGRPSETQYF. The CDR3 bases are TGCGCCAGAAGCGGAACTAGCGGGAGGCCTTCAGAGACCCAGTACTTC.

The V and J genes are TRBV5-1 and TRBJ2-7; 11 positions agree with TRBD2. The junction had 7 bases not matched to a gene; V was cut back by 4 bases and J by 7 bases. The CDR3 runs 14 residues. Germline assignment: CDR1 SGHRS and CDR2 YFSETQ. In DNA, the CDR3 is TGCGCCAGCAGCCGGAGTAGCGGGAGGGATGAGCAGTACTTC. It yields the protein CASSRSSGRDEQYF.

This chain connects TRBV7-4 to TRBJ2-2; 8 bases are a match to TRBD2. The V and J ends lost 3 bases and 6 bases, in that order; junction bases with no gene match: 21. The CDR3 totals 20 residues. Germline CDR1 is SGHVT and CDR2 is SQSDAQ. The CDR3 is CASSFNGTRAFKGDPGELFF. For the CDR3, the DNA is TGTGCCAGCAGCTTTAATGGGACTAGAGCGTTTAAAGGAGATCCCGGGGAGCTGTTTTTT.

This chain connects TRBV12-3 or TRBV12-4 to TRBJ2-3; the match to TRBD2 covers 8 bases. Trimming cost V 5 bases and J 4 bases; bases outside gene matches: 11. The CDR3 is made up of 16 amino acids. The CDR3 loop reads CASSLPAGVSADTQYF. The CDR3 bases are TGTGCCAGCAGTCTCCCAGCGGGAGTAAGTGCAGATACGCAGTATTTT.

This clonotype was recorded a few times. The J gene is TRBJ2-5, the V gene TRBV7-8; the D call may be TRBD1 or TRBD2 (5 bases each). Germline V lookup: CDR1 SGHVS, CDR2 FQNEAQ. Trimming removed 5 bases at V and 1 base at J, with 14 bases between. The CDR3 consists of 15 residues. The CDR3 sequence is CASSGQRDPQETQYF. The CDR3 coding sequence is TGTGCCAGCAGCGGACAACGGGACCCCCAAGAGACCCAGTACTTC.

The chain recombines TRBV5-1 with TRBJ1-3, with D unclear. Deletions cut 8 bases from V and 2 bases from J, with 14 bases between. The length of the CDR3 is 14 residues. CDR1 is SGHRS, CDR2 YFSETQ, per germline. In nucleotides, the CDR3 is TGCGCCAGTACACCGGCGGAAACTGGAAACACCATATATTTT. This gives the protein CASTPAETGNTIYF.

This clonotype was seen a handful of times. The chain carries TRBV6-2 or TRBV6-3 and TRBJ2-2, with a tentative D call TRBD1 (6 bases). CDR3 length: 13 residues. Germline CDR1 reads MNHEY; CDR2 reads SVGEGT. Trimming shortened V by 6 bases and J by 7 bases, and 12 bases separated the two germline ends. The CDR3 sequence: CASSPTGIGELFF. The DNA of the CDR3 is TGTGCCAGCAGCCCCACAGGGATCGGGGAGCTGTTTTTT.

This clonotype was seen a few times. The V and J genes are TRBV6-5 and TRBJ2-7, with TRBD2 matching 7 bases. The V gene end was trimmed by 2 bases and the J gene end by 1 base; junction bases not matched to a gene: 2. The CDR3 runs to 14 residues. Per the germline V gene, CDR1 is MNHEY and CDR2 is SVGAGI. In nucleotides, the CDR3 is TGTGCCAGCAGTTACGGGGGGGGTTCCTACGAGCAGTACTTC. Protein sequence: CASSYGGGSYEQYF.

The CDR3 protein is CASSLGLADYEQYF. The CDR3 region has the DNA TGTGCCAGCAGCCTTGGACTAGCGGACTACGAGCAGTACTTC. J is TRBJ2-7 and V is TRBV14, with TRBD2 identical over 10 bases. The CDR3 is 14 amino acids. Unmatched junction bases numbered 3, after V lost 4 bases and J lost 3 bases. Germline V gene lookup returns CDR1 SGHDN and CDR2 FVKESK.

This clonotype appeared a few times. DNA of the CDR3: TGTGCCAGCAGTGACCGAAAGGGACAGCCCCAGCATTTT. Protein product: CASSDRKGQPQHF. The chain links TRBV6-2 or TRBV6-3 to TRBJ1-5; no clear D gene. Between the trimmed V and J ends, which lost 5 bases and 7 bases, there was a span of 12 bases. Per the germline V gene, CDR1 is MNHEY and CDR2 is SVGEGT. The length of the CDR3 is 13 residues.

This chain uses TRBV12-3 or TRBV12-4 with TRBJ2-5; D might be TRBD1 (6 bases). The ends were cut back, 5 bases at V and 7 bases at J, with 26 bases in the middle. This CDR3 spans 17 amino acids. CDR3 bases: TGTGCCAGCAGTCAGAGTCCCGGGACATTCGGTCCAGGGACCCAGTACTTC. The encoded protein is CASSQSPGTFGPGTQYF.

The V call is TRBV7-9, the J call TRBJ1-3; a possible D gene is TRBD1 (6 bases). Trimming removed 1 base at V and 0 bases at J, with 16 bases between. The CDR3 has 18 amino acids. CDR1 is SEHNR and CDR2 is FQNEAQ in the germline V gene (reference sequence). The CDR3 DNA sequence: TGTGCCAGCAGCTTAGTATTGGACAGAACATCCTCTGGAAACACCATATATTTT. Protein product: CASSLVLDRTSSGNTIYF. Looking up the rest from reference TRBV7-9 and TRBJ1-3 gives the full variable domain: DTGVSQNPRHKITKRGQNVTFRCDPISEHNRLYWYRQTLGQGPEFLTYFQNEAQLEKSRLLSDRFSAERPKGSFSTLEIQRTEQGDSAMYLCASSLVLDRTSSGNTIYFGEGSWLTVV.

This clonotype was counted a few times. The CDR3 region is CASSLSGSNTEAFF. The DNA of the CDR3 is TGCGCCAGCAGCTTGTCAGGGAGTAACACTGAAGCTTTCTTT. The rearrangement uses TRBV5-1 and TRBJ1-1; tentatively, D is TRBD1 (5 bases). Germline CDR1 is SGHRS and CDR2 is YFSETQ. The ends were cut back, 1 base at V and 2 bases at J, with 9 bases in the middle. This CDR3 contains 14 residues.

This clonotype was recorded a few times. The V call is TRBV25-1, the J call TRBJ2-2, with 8 nucleotides matching TRBD2. CDR1 and CDR2 (germline): MGHDK, SYGVNS. The CDR3 has 14 amino acids. The V segment lost 3 bases and the J segment 7 bases; nucleotides outside the gene matches: 4. The DNA of the CDR3 is TGTGCCAGCAGTGATCAGCGGGAGTTCGGGGAGCTGTTTTTT. This sequence encodes CASSDQREFGELFF.

The V gene is TRBV28, the J gene TRBJ1-1; no clear D. V was trimmed by 8 bases and J by 3 bases, leaving 13 bases between them. This CDR3 spans 13 amino acids. CDR1 and CDR2 (germline): MDHEN, SYDVKM. The CDR3 protein is CASEKGTYTEAFF. CDR3 DNA sequence: TGTGCCAGCGAGAAAGGCACCTACACTGAAGCTTTCTTT. The full variable domain, rest sourced from reference TRBV28 and TRBJ1-1, is DVKVTQSSRYLVKRTGEKVFLECVQDMDHENMFWYRQDPGLGLRLIYFSYDVKMKEKGDIPEGYSVSREKKERFSLILESASTNQTSMYLCASEKGTYTEAFFGQGTRLTVV.

The V gene is TRBV20-1, the J gene TRBJ2-5; maybe TRBD2 (5 bases). This CDR3 spans 12 amino acids. Trimming cost V 5 bases and J 3 bases, with 10 bases left between them. The germline gives CDR1 DFQATT, CDR2 SNEGSKA (reference sequence). CDR3 sequence: CSAAWEKETQYF. The CDR3 DNA is TGCAGTGCTGCGTGGGAGAAAGAGACCCAGTACTTC.

This clonotype was counted a few times. The chain links TRBV6-1 to TRBJ1-4, with D possibly being TRBD1 (5 bases). The length of the CDR3 is 15 residues. V was shortened by 5 bases and J by 4 bases, with 14 bases between the two germline ends. Germline values: CDR1 MNHNS, CDR2 SASEGT. CDR3 sequence (DNA): TGTGCCAGCAGTAATTCCCAGGGTCTTAATGAAAAACTGTTTTTT. Its translation: CASSNSQGLNEKLFF.

This clonotype was recorded a few times. The chain employs TRBV20-1 and TRBJ2-1; 10 positions agree with TRBD2. Germline CDR1 and CDR2: DFQATT and SNEGSKA (reference sequence). Trimming took 3 bases from V and 4 from J; bases not matched to a gene: 6. The CDR3 sequence is 15 residues long. CDR3 sequence (DNA): TGCAGTGCTAGTCGGGCTAGCGGGAGTTACAATGAGCAGTTCTTC. Translated, it gives CSASRASGSYNEQFF.

This chain joins TRBV5-1 and TRBJ2-7; D is perhaps TRBD2 (6 bases). This CDR3 is 13 amino acids long. With 3 bases removed from V and 5 bases from J, the gap between germline ends came to 12 bases. CDR1 SGHRS and CDR2 YFSETQ come from the germline V gene. As DNA, the CDR3 is TGCGCCAGCAGCTCTAGCGTGGGCCACGAGCAGTACTTC. It is translated as CASSSSVGHEQYF.

The genes are TRBV19 and TRBJ1-6; D may be TRBD1 (6 bases). Germline lookup yields CDR1 LNHDA and CDR2 SQIVND (reference sequence). The CDR3 has 16 amino acids. V was pared by 4 bases and J by 7 bases, with 17 bases between. CDR3 in DNA: TGTGCCAGTAGTAGCCGAAGACAGGTTGAGAATTCACCCCTCCACTTT. Residues: CASSSRRQVENSPLHF.

Here the CDR3 DNA reads TGCGCCAGCAGCTTCGGCGGGAGTTCCTACAATGAGCAGTTCTTC. Protein sequence: CASSFGGSSYNEQFF. V usage is TRBV5-1 and J usage is TRBJ2-1; 7 nucleotides match TRBD2. CDR3 size: 15 residues. J gave up 1 base and V 2 bases, and 3 bases lay outside the gene matches. Germline V gene data show CDR1 as SGHRS and CDR2 as YFSETQ.

This clonotype showed up just a few times. This rearrangement joins TRBV28 to TRBJ1-5, with 9 nucleotides matching TRBD1. The germline V gene encodes CDR1 MDHEN and CDR2 SYDVKM. The V and J ends lost 3 bases and 7 bases, in that order; junction bases with no gene match: 10. The length of the CDR3 is 16 residues. The CDR3: CASSLAQGALGQPQHF. In DNA form, the CDR3 reads TGTGCCAGCAGTTTGGCACAGGGGGCCTTAGGACAGCCCCAGCATTTT.

This clonotype was seen a few times. The V gene is TRBV28, the J gene TRBJ2-3; D remains unclear. Germline CDR1 MDHEN, CDR2 SYDVKM. The CDR3 is 10 residues long. The CDR3 is CEIGTDTQYF. The CDR3 nucleotides are TGTGAGATAGGCACAGATACGCAGTATTTT.

This clonotype appeared a few times. The rearrangement uses TRBV7-2 and TRBJ2-2; D tentatively reads TRBD1 or TRBD2 (6 bases each). V lost 8 bases, J lost 4 bases, and 14 bases lay in between. Germline V gene sequence: CDR1 SGHTA, CDR2 FQGNSA. CDR3 size: 14 residues. The CDR3 coding sequence is TGTGCCAGCCAAACCGGGGGCACCACCGGGGAGCTGTTTTTT. This sequence encodes CASQTGGTTGELFF.